This TCR beta chain was found in a study of PD-L1 blockade in urothelial cancer. Background on the study: The study started patients on atezolizumab around 2014, giving 1,200 mg intravenously every 3 weeks. Each patient had 0 to 3 earlier chemotherapy regimens. T cell content in blood samples showed a median of about 140,000.

Trimming removed 0 bases at V and 4 bases at J, with 14 bases between. The CDR3 loop spans 16 amino acids. The germline CDR1 and CDR2 sequences are SGHNT and YYREEE (reference sequence). Synthetic templates analogous to TCR were spiked into all PCRs individually. The repertoire was sequenced with immunoSEQ multiplex PCR; TCRdb's copy has only in-frame clones and lacks some. The sample lists about 51,000 clones; around 85% were seen once. The sample consisted of PBMCs, taken around atezolizumab (anti-PD-L1) treatment. This TCR was sampled from a man in his fifties or sixties with urothelial cancer. This chain connects TRBV5-4 to TRBJ1-3; perhaps TRBD1 as D (6 bases). The CDR3 here is CASSLADRPRGNTIYF. CDR3 coding DNA: TGTGCCAGCAGCTTGGCCGACAGGCCTAGGGGAAACACCATATATTTT. The variable domain in full, completed from reference TRBV5-4 and TRBJ1-3, reads ETGVTQSPTHLIKTRGQQVTLRCSSQSGHNTVSWYQQALGQGPQFIFQYYREEENGRGNFPPRFSGLQFPNYSSELNVNALELDDSALYLCASSLADRPRGNTIYFGEGSWLTVV.